A single sample gave rise to the 5 T cell receptor beta chains below, sequenced in a study of T cell responses to AZD1222 COVID-19 vaccine (dated by TCRdb to the early 2020s). Receptors were amplified or captured by the immunoSEQ multiplex PCR assay. In its TCRdb copy, this immuneACCESS table keeps in-frame sequences only and misses some clones. Where compared with another copy, unresolved V genes explain less than half of these, and the others have no known cause. Here the sample has over 150,000 clones; 70% to 90% occur a single time. About 4.3% of the sample is taken by the ten largest. What this sample's time point label stands for: about 28 days (+/-7) after the second vaccine dose. Sequencing was performed on peripheral blood, taken 28 days after the second AZD1222 dose. Receptor source: an adult who received the AZD1222 COVID-19 vaccine.

V and J are TRBV5-4 and TRBJ2-3; D may be TRBD1 or TRBD2 (5 bases each). The V end lost 4 bases, the J end lost 0 bases, and 9 bases lay between the germline ends. The CDR3 has 14 residues. Germline V gene data show CDR1 as SGHNT and CDR2 as YYREEE (reference sequence). This CDR3 reads CASSPGTSTDTQYF. CDR3 nucleotides: TGTGCCAGCAGCCCGGGGACGAGCACAGATACGCAGTATTTT.

The chain uses TRBV13 and TRBJ1-1, with TRBD1 identical over 9 bases. Losses at the gene ends were 4 bases for V and 0 bases for J; bases not matched to a gene: 6. CDR3 length: 16 residues. Germline CDR1 is PRHDT and CDR2 is FYEKMQ (reference sequence). The CDR3 nucleotides are TGTGCCAGCAGCTCAGGACAGGGGAACATGAACACTGAAGCTTTCTTT. As protein: CASSSGQGNMNTEAFF. The full variable domain, completed using reference TRBV13 and TRBJ1-1, is AAGVIQSPRHLIKEKRETATLKCYPIPRHDTVYWYQQGPGQDPQFLISFYEKMQSDKGSIPDRFSAQQFSDYHSELNMSSLELGDSALYFCASSSGQGNMNTEAFFGQGTRLTVV.

The J gene is TRBJ2-5, the V gene TRBV5-6; 8 bases map to TRBD1. V trimming: 4 bases; J trimming: 5 bases; junction bases outside the gene matches: 10. Germline CDR1 and CDR2: SGHDT and YYEEEE. The CDR3 runs to 15 residues. DNA for the CDR3: TGTGCCAGCAGCCATATTGACAGGGGAAGCGAGACCCAGTACTTC. Amino acids: CASSHIDRGSETQYF. The full variable domain, rest sourced from reference TRBV5-6 and TRBJ2-5, is DAGVTQSPTHLIKTRGQQVTLRCSPKSGHDTVSWYQQALGQGPQFIFQYYEEEERQRGNFPDRFSGHQFPNYSSELNVNALLLGDSALYLCASSHIDRGSETQYFGPGTRLLVL.

This chain joins TRBV6-6 and TRBJ2-7; D gene uncertain. Germline CDR1 reads MNHNY; CDR2 reads SVGAGI (reference sequence). V was trimmed by 5 bases and J by 2 bases, leaving 13 bases between them. The CDR3 is made up of 14 amino acids. The CDR3 here is CASSQSQKTYEQYF. The DNA for the CDR3 is TGTGCCAGCAGTCAATCACAGAAAACCTACGAGCAGTACTTC.

The genes are TRBV5-8 and TRBJ1-2; D is possibly TRBD1 (5 bases). The CDR3 is made up of 12 amino acids. The germline gives CDR1 SGHTS, CDR2 YDEGEE. With 3 bases removed from V and 4 bases from J, the gap between germline ends came to 7 bases. The CDR3 reads CASSSDSYGYTF. CDR3 nucleotides: TGTGCCAGCAGCTCCGACAGCTATGGCTACACCTTC.